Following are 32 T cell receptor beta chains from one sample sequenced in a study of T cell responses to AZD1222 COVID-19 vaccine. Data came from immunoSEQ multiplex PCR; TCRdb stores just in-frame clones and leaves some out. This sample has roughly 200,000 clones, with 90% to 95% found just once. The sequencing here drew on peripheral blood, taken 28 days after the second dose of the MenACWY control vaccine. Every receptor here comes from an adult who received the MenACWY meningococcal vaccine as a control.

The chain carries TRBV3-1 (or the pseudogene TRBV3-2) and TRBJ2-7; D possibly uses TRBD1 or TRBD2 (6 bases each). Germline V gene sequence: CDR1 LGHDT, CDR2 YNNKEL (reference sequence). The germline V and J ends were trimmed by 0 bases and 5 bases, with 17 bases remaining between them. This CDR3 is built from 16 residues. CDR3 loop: CASSQEPGARKDEQYF. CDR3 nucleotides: TGTGCCAGCAGCCAAGAGCCGGGGGCGAGGAAGGACGAGCAGTACTTC.

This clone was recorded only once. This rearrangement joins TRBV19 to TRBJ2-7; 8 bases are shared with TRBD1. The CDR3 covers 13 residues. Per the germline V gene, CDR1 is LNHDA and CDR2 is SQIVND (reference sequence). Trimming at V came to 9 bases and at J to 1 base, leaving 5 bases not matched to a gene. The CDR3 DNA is TGTGCCAGCCGGGACAGGAAATCCTACGAGCAGTACTTC. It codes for CASRDRKSYEQYF.

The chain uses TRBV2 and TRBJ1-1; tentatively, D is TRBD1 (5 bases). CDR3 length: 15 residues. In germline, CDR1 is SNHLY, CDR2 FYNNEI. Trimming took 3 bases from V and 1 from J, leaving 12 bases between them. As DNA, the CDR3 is TGTGCCAGCAGTGATGCCGGACAAACGAACACTGAAGCTTTCTTT. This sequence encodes CASSDAGQTNTEAFF.

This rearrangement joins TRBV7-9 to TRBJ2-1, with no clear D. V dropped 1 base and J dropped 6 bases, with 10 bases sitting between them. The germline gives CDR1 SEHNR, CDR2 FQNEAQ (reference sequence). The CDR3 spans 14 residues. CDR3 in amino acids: CASSLVPFLNEQFF. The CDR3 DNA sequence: TGTGCCAGCAGCTTAGTGCCTTTCCTCAATGAGCAGTTCTTC.

The CDR3 nucleotides are TGTGCCAGCAGCTTCACAGGCTATAATTCACCCCTCCACTTT. As protein: CASSFTGYNSPLHF. V and J are TRBV13 and TRBJ1-6; D is perhaps TRBD1 (5 bases). The CDR3 contains 14 residues. V dropped 3 bases and J dropped 3 bases, with 6 bases sitting between them. CDR1 is PRHDT, CDR2 FYEKMQ, per germline (reference sequence). Full variable domain (missing parts from reference TRBV13 and TRBJ1-6): AAGVIQSPRHLIKEKRETATLKCYPIPRHDTVYWYQQGPGQDPQFLISFYEKMQSDKGSIPDRFSAQQFSDYHSELNMSSLELGDSALYFCASSFTGYNSPLHFGNGTRLTVT.

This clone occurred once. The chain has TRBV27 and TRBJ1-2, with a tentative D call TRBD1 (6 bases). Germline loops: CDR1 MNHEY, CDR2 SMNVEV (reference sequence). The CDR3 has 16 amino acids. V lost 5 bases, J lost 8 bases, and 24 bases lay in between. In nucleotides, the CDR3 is TGTGCCAGCAGTCCACACTTATCGGGGGGCCCGCCAGGCTACACCTTC. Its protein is CASSPHLSGGPPGYTF.

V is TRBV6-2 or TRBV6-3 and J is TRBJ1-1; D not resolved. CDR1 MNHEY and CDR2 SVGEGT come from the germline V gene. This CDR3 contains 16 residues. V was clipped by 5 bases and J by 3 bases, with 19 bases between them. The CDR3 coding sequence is TGTGCCAGCAGTCCCACACCGGGAAGATCTTACACTGAAGCTTTCTTT. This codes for CASSPTPGRSYTEAFF.

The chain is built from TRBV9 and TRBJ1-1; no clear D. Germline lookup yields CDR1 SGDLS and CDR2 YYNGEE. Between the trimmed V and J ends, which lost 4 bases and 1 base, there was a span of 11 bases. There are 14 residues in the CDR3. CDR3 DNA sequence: TGTGCCAGCAGCCCCTCGGCGGCGAACACTGAAGCTTTCTTT. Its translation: CASSPSAANTEAFF.

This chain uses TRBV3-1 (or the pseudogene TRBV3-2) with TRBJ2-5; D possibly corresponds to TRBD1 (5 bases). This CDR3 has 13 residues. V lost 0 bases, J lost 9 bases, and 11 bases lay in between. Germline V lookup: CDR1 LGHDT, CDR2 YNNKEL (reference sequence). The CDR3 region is CASSQEDTRAQYF. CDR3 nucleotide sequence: TGTGCCAGCAGCCAAGAGGACACCCGGGCCCAGTACTTC.

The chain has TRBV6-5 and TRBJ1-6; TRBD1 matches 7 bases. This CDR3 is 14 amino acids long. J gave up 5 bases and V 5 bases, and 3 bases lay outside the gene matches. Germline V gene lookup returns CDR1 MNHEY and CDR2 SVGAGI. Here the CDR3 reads CASSPTGDNSPLHF. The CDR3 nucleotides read TGTGCCAGCAGTCCAACAGGGGATAATTCACCCCTCCACTTT.

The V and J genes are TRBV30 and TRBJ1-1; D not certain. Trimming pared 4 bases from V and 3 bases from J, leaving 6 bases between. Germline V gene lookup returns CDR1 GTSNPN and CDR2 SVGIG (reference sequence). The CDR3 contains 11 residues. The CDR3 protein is CAWNGYTEAFF. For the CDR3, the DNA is TGTGCCTGGAACGGTTACACTGAAGCTTTCTTT.

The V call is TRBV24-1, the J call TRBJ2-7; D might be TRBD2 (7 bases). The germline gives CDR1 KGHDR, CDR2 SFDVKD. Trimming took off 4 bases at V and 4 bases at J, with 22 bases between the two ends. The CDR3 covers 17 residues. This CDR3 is CATSELRGGRGLYEQYF. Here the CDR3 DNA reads TGTGCCACCAGTGAACTAAGGGGGGGCAGGGGTCTTTACGAGCAGTACTTC.

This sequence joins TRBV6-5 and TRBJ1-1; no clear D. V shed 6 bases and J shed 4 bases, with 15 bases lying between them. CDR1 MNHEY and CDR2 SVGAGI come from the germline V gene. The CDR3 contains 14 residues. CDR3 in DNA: TGTGCCAGCAGGGGAGACCTCCTTGCCACTGAAGCTTTCTTT. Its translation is CASRGDLLATEAFF.

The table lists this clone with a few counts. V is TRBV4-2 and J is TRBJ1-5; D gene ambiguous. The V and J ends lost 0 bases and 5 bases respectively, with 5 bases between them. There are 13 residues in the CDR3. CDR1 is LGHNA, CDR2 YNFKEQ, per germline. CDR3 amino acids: CASSQDRDQPQHF. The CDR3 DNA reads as TGTGCCAGCAGCCAAGATCGGGATCAGCCCCAGCATTTT.

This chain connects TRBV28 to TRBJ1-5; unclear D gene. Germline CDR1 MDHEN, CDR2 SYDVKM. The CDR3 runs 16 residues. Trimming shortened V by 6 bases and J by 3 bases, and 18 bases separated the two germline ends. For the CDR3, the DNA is TGTGCCAGCAGATTGAGGACGGTTGTAGACAATCAGCCCCAGCATTTT. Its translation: CASRLRTVVDNQPQHF. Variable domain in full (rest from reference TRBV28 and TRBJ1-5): DVKVTQSSRYLVKRTGEKVFLECVQDMDHENMFWYRQDPGLGLRLIYFSYDVKMKEKGDIPEGYSVSREKKERFSLILESASTNQTSMYLCASRLRTVVDNQPQHFGDGTRLSIL.

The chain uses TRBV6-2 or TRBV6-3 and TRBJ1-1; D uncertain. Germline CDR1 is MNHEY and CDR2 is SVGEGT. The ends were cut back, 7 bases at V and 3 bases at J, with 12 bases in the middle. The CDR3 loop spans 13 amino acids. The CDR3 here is CASTPEIYTEAFF. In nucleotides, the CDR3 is TGTGCCAGCACCCCAGAGATTTACACTGAAGCTTTCTTT.

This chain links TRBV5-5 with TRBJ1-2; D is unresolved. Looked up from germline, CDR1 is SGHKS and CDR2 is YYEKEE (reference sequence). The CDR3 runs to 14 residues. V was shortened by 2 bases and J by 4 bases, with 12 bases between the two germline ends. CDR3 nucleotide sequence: TGTGCCAGCAGCTTCGCCCCAGGTATCTATGGCTACACCTTC. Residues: CASSFAPGIYGYTF.

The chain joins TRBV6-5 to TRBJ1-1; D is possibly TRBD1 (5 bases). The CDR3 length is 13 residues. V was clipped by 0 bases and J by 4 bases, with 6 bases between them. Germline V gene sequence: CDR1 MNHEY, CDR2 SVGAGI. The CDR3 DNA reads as TGTGCCAGCAGTTACTCGGGGGGCACTGAAGCTTTCTTT. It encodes CASSYSGGTEAFF.

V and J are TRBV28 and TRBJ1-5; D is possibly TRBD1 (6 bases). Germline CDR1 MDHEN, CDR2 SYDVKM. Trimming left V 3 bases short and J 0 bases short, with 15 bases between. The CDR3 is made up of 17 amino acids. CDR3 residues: CASSLVGAGDSNQPQHF. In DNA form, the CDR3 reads TGTGCCAGCAGTTTGGTGGGAGCAGGGGATAGCAATCAGCCCCAGCATTTT.

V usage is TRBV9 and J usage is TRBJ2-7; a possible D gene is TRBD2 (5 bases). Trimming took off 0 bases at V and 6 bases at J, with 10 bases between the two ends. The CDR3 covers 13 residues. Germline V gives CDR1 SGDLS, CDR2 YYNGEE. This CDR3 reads CASSVARSGEQYF. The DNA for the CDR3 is TGTGCCAGCAGCGTAGCCAGGAGCGGCGAGCAGTACTTC.

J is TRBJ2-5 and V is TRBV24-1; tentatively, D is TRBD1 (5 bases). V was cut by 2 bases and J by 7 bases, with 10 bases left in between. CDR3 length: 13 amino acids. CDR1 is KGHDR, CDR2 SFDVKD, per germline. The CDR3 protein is CATSDSGLWTQYF. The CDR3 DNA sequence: TGTGCCACCAGTGATTCAGGGTTATGGACCCAGTACTTC.

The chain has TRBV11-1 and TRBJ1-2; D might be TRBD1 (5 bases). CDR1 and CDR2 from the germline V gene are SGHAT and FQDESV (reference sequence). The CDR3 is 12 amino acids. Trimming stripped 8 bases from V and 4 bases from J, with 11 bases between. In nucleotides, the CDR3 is TGTGCCAGCGGCACAGGTGCCTATGGCTACACCTTC. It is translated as CASGTGAYGYTF.

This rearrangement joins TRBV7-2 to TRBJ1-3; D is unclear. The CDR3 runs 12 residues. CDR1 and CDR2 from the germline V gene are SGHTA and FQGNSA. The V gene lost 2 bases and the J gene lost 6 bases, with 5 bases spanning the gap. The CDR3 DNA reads TGTGCCAGCAGCTTAAACTTAAACACCATATATTTT. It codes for CASSLNLNTIYF.

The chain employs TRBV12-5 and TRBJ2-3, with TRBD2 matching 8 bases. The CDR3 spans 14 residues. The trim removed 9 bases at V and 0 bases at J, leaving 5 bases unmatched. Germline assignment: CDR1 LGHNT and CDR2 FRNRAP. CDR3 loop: CASGRGGSTDTQYF. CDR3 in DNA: TGTGCTAGCGGCCGCGGGGGGAGCACAGATACGCAGTATTTT.

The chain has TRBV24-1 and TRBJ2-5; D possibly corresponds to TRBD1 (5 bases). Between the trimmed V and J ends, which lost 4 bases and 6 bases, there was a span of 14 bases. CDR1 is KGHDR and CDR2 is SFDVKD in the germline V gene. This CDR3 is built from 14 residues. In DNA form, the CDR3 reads TGTGCCACCAGTGACCGACAGTTCCGAAAGACCCAGTACTTC. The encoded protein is CATSDRQFRKTQYF.

The CDR3 bases are TGTGCCAGCGGAACCGTCGGGGGGACCTTGAACACTGAAGCTTTCTTT. Encoded protein: CASGTVGGTLNTEAFF. V and J are TRBV7-9 and TRBJ1-1, with a possible D match to TRBD1 (5 bases). Per the germline V gene, CDR1 is SEHNR and CDR2 is FQNEAQ (reference sequence). This CDR3 is 16 amino acids long. Trimming removed 8 bases from V and 0 bases from J, with 19 bases in between.

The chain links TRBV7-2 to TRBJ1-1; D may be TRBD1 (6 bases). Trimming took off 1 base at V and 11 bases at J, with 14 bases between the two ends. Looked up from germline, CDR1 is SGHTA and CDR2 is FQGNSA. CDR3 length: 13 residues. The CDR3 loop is CASSLGQDRRAFF. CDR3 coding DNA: TGTGCCAGCAGCTTAGGACAGGATCGTCGGGCTTTCTTT.

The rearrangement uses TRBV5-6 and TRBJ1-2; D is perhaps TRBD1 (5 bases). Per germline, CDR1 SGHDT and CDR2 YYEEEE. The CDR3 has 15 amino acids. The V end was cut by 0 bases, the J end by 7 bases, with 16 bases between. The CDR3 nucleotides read TGTGCCAGCAGCTTGGGCGGCCGTCAACAGGCTGGCTACACCTTC. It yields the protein CASSLGGRQQAGYTF.

For the CDR3, the DNA is TGCAGCGTTGCCTTCTCCGGGGGGCCCGGGGAGCTGTTTTTT. This translates into CSVAFSGGPGELFF. The V call is TRBV29-1, the J call TRBJ2-2, with a weak D call TRBD2 (7 bases). This CDR3 contains 14 residues. V was cut by 4 bases and J by 6 bases, with 15 bases left in between. Germline CDR1 is SQVTM and CDR2 is ANQGSEA.

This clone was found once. CDR3: CASSPLQGGLFF. The CDR3 nucleotides are TGTGCCAGCAGCCCCTTACAGGGAGGTCTGTTTTTT. The chain has TRBV9 and TRBJ1-4; D is possibly TRBD1 (6 bases). Trimming pared 4 bases from V and 14 bases from J, leaving 15 bases between. The CDR3 is 12 residues long. The V gene's germline CDR1 is SGDLS and CDR2 YYNGEE.

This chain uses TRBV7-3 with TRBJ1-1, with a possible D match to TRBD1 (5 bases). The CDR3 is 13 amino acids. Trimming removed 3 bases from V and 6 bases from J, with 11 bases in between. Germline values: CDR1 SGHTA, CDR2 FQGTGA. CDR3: CASSLGRGSEAFF. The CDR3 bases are TGTGCCAGCAGCTTGGGCCGGGGGTCTGAAGCTTTCTTT.

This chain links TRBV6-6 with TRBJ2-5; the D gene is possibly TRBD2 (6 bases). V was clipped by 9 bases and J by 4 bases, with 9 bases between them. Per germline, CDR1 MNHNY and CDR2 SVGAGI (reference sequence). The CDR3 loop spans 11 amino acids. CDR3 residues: CAREGAETQYF. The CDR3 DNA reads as TGTGCCAGGGAGGGAGCAGAGACCCAGTACTTC.